This T cell receptor beta chain is drawn from a study of blood T cell repertoires in COVID-19. Study at large: Acute and convalescent COVID-19 specimens originated in the United States, Italy and Spain. The cDNA or gDNA used as material had been derived from T cells, B-cell-depleted T cells, or PBMCs.

How the authors handled the data: How many nucleated cells were present was estimated from reference gene primer amplification. Libraries were prepared by immunoSEQ multiplex PCR; TCRdb keeps only in-frame clonotypes and omits some of them. That table furnishes V, J and clone size, whereas the DNA furnished D and trimming. The sample lists over 100,000 clones, around three quarters occurring once. The CDR3 has 13 residues. From germline, CDR1 is SGHKS and CDR2 YYEKEE (reference sequence). V shed 2 bases and J shed 0 bases, with 5 bases lying between them. Source material: peripheral blood. V and J are TRBV5-5 and TRBJ1-1; unclear D gene. This clonotype was obtained from a woman aged 80 or older with acute or convalescent COVID-19. Here the CDR3 reads CASSFTLNTEAFF. The DNA of the CDR3 is TGTGCCAGCAGCTTCACATTGAACACTGAAGCTTTCTTT. The variable domain in full, completed from reference TRBV5-5 and TRBJ1-1, reads DAGVTQSPTHLIKTRGQQVTLRCSPISGHKSVSWYQQVLGQGPQFIFQYYEKEERGRGNFPDRFSARQFPNYSSELNVNALLLGDSALYLCASSFTLNTEAFFGQGTRLTVV.